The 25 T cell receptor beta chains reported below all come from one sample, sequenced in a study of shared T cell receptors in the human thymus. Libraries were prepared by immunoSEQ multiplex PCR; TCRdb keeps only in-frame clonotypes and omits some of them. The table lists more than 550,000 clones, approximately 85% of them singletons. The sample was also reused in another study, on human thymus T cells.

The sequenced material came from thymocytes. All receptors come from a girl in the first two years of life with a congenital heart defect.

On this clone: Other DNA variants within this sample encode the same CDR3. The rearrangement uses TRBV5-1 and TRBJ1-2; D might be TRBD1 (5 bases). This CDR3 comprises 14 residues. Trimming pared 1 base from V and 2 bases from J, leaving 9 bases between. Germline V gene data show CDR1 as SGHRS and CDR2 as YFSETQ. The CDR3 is CASSLTGPNYGYTF. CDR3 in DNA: TGCGCCAGCAGCTTGACAGGTCCCAACTATGGCTACACCTTC.

This chain's CDR3 is CASGKDPGDTDTQYF. CDR3 bases: TGTGCTAGTGGGAAAGACCCGGGGGACACAGATACGCAGTATTTT. V is TRBV12-5 and J is TRBJ2-3, with a tentative D call TRBD2 (6 bases). Germline CDR1 LGHNT, CDR2 FRNRAP. CDR3 length: 15 amino acids. V shed 6 bases and J shed 2 bases, with 15 bases lying between them.

CDR3 bases: TGTGCCAGCAGCTGTCTAACCGGGACAGGGGGTGATGGGGCCAACGTCCTGACTTTC. This gives the protein CASSCLTGTGGDGANVLTF. The J gene is TRBJ2-6, the V gene TRBV7-2, with 11 positions matching TRBD1. J was trimmed by 3 bases and V by 4 bases; bases with no gene match: 11. The CDR3 loop spans 19 amino acids. Germline CDR1 and CDR2: SGHTA and FQGNSA.

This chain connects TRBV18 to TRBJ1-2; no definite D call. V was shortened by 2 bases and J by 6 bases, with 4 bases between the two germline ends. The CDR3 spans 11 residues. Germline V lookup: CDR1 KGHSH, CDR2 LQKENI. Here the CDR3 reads CASSPSDGYTF. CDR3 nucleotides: TGTGCCAGCTCACCATCCGATGGCTACACCTTC.

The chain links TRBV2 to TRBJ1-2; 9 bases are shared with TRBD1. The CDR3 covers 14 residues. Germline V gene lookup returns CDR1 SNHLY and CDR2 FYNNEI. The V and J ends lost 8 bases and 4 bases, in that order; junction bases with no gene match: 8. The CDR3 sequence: CASGRTGAVYGYTF. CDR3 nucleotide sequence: TGTGCCAGCGGGAGGACAGGGGCTGTCTATGGCTACACCTTC.

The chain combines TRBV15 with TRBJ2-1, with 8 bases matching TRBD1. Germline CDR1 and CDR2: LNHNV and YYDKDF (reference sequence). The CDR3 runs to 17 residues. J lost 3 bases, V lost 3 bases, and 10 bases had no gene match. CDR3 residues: CATSSSTRTGIYNEQFF. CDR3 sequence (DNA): TGTGCCACCAGCAGTTCCACCCGGACAGGGATCTACAATGAGCAGTTCTTC.

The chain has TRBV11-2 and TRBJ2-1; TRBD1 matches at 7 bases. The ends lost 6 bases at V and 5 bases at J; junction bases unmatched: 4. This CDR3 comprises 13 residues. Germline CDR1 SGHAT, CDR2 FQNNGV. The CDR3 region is CASSRTGHNEQFF. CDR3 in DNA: TGTGCCAGCAGTCGGACAGGACACAATGAGCAGTTCTTC.

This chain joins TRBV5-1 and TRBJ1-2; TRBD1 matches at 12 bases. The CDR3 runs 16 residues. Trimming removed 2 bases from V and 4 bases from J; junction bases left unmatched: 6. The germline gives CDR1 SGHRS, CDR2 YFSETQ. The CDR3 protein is CASSLPGTGGSYGYTF. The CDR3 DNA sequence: TGCGCCAGCAGCTTACCCGGGACAGGGGGCAGCTATGGCTACACCTTC.

The CDR3 DNA reads TGCGCCAGCAGCCAAGAAGGAAGGGTCACAGGCGCGAACCCCTTGATTGGCTACACCTTC. Protein sequence: CASSQEGRVTGANPLIGYTF. The chain carries TRBV4-1 and TRBJ1-2; a weak D match, TRBD1 (5 bases). Germline loops: CDR1 MGHRA, CDR2 YSYEKL. V lost 0 bases and J lost 7, with 30 bases in between. CDR3 length equals 20 residues.

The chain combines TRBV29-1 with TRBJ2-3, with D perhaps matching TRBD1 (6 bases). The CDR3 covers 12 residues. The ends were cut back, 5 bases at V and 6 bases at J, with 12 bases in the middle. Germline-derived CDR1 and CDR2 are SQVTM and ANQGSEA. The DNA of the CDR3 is TGCAGCGTTCCACAGGGCAAGGATACGCAGTATTTT. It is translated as CSVPQGKDTQYF.

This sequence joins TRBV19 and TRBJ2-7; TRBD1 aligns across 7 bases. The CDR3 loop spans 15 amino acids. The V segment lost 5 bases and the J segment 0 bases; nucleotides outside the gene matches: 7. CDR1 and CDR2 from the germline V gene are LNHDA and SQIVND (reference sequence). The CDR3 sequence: CASSLRQGGSYEQYF. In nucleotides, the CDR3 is TGTGCCAGTAGTTTAAGACAGGGCGGCTCCTACGAGCAGTACTTC.

This CDR3 reads CASSWAGGLAGGPKSTDTQYF. The DNA for the CDR3 is TGCGCCAGCAGCTGGGCAGGAGGACTAGCGGGGGGCCCCAAAAGCACAGATACGCAGTATTTT. The chain employs TRBV5-1 and TRBJ2-3; 14 nucleotides line up with TRBD2. V was pared by 3 bases and J by 0 bases, with 15 bases of the junction left unmatched. The germline CDR1 and CDR2 sequences are SGHRS and YFSETQ. CDR3 size: 21 residues.

CDR3 DNA: TGTGCCCTAAGGGGGGACAGGGAATTGGGCACTGAAGCTTTCTTT. Residues: CALRGDRELGTEAFF. V usage is TRBV6-1 and J usage is TRBJ1-1; 9 bases are a match to TRBD1. V shed 11 bases, J shed 4 bases, and the junction held 14 bases outside the gene matches. The V gene's germline CDR1 is MNHNS and CDR2 SASEGT. This CDR3 contains 15 residues.

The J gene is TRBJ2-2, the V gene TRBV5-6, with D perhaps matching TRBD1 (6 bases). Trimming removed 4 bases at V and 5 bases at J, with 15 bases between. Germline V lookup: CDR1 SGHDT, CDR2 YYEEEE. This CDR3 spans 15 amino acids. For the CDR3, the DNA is TGTGCCAGCAGCCAAGACAGGAATCGGACCGGGGAGCTGTTTTTT. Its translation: CASSQDRNRTGELFF.

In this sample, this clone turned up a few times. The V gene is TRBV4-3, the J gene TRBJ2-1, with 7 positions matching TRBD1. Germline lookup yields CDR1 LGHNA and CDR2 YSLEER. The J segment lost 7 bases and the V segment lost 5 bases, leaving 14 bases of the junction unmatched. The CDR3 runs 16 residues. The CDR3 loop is CASSRDSHPKANEQFF. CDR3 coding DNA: TGCGCCAGCAGCAGGGACAGCCACCCCAAGGCGAATGAGCAGTTCTTC.

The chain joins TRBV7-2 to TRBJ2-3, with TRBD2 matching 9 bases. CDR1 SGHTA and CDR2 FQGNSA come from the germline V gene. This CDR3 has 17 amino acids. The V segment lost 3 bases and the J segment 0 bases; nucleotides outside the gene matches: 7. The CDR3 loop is CASSFIGGGASTDTQYF. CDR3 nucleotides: TGTGCCAGCAGCTTTATTGGCGGGGGGGCTAGCACAGATACGCAGTATTTT.

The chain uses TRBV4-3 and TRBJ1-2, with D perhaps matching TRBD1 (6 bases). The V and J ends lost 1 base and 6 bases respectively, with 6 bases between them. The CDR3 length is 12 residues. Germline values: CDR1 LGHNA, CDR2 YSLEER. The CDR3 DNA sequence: TGCGCCAGCAGCCAAGGACAGGATGGCTACACCTTC. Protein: CASSQGQDGYTF.

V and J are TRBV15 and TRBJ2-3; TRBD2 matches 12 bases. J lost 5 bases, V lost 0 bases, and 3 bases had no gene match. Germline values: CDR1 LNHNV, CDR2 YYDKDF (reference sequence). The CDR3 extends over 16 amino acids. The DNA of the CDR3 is TGTGCCACCAGCAGAGACATACTAGCGGGGGGAGATACGCAGTATTTT. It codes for CATSRDILAGGDTQYF.

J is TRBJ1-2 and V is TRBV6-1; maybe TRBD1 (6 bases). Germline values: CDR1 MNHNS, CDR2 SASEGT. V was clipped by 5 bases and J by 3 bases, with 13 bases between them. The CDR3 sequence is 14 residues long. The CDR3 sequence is CASSKTDRHYGYTF. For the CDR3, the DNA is TGTGCCAGCAGTAAAACCGACAGGCACTATGGCTACACCTTC.

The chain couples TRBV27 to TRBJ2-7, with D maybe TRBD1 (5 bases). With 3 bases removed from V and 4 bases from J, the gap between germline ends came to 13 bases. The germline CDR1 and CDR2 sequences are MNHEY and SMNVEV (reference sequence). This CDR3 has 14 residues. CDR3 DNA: TGTGCCAGCAGTTTCGGAACAGGCGAATACGAGCAGTACTTC. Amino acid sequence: CASSFGTGEYEQYF.

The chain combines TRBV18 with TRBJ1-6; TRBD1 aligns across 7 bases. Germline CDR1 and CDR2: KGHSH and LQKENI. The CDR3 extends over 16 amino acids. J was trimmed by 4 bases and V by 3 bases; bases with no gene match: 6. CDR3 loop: CASSPRQGRYNSPLHF. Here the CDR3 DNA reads TGTGCCAGCTCACCGCGACAGGGAAGGTATAATTCACCCCTCCACTTT.

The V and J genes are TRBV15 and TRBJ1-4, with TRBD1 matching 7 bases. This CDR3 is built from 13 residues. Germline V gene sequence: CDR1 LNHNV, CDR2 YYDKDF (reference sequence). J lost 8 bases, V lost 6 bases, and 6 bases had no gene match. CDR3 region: CATRKGAEEKLFF. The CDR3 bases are TGTGCCACCAGGAAGGGGGCCGAGGAAAAACTGTTTTTT.

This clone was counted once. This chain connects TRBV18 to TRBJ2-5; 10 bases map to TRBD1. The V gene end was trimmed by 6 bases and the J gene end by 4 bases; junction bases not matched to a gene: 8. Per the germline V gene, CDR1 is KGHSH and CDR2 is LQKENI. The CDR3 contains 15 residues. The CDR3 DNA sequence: TGTGCCAGCTCCCGTACGACAGGGGGCTTAGAGACCCAGTACTTC. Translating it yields CASSRTTGGLETQYF.

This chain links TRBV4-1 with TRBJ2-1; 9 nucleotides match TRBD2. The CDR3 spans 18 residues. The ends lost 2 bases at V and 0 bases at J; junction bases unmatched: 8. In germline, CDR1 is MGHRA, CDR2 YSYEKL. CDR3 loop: CASSQPLAGPNSYNEQFF. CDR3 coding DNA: TGCGCCAGCAGCCAACCACTAGCGGGCCCGAACTCCTACAATGAGCAGTTCTTC.

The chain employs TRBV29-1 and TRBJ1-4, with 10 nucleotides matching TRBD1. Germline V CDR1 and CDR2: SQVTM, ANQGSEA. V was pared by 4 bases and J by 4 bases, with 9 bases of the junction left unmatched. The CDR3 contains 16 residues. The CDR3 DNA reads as TGCAGCGTTGGAACTTTAGGGACAGGGGTTAATGAAAAACTGTTTTTT. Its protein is CSVGTLGTGVNEKLFF.